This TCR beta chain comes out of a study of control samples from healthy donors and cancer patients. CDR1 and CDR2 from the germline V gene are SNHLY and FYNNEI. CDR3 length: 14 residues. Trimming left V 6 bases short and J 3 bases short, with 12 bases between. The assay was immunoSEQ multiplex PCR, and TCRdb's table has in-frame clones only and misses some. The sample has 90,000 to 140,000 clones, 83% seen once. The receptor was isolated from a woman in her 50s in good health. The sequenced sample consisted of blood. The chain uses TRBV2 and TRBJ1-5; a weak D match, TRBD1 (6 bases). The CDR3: CASSLQGNNQPQHF. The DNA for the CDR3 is TGTGCCAGCAGCTTACAGGGCAACAATCAGCCCCAGCATTTT.